The T cell receptor beta chain described here comes from a study of shared clonotypes between healthy human individuals. CDR3 length: 12 amino acids. Germline-derived CDR1 and CDR2 are SGHTS and YDEGEE. Profiled with immunoSEQ multiplex PCR; TCRdb holds only in-frame clones, not every one. Altogether roughly 2.5 million clones are present, around nine tenths being singletons, with the ten largest covering around 0.14%. This TCR derives from a man younger than 35 in good health. The chain is built from TRBV5-8 and TRBJ2-5, with D uncertain. Sample: naive CD4+ T cells sorted from blood. Regarding subset: CD45RA+ positively selected. This CDR3 is CGAVPPQETQYF. DNA for the CDR3: TGTGGGGCGGTTCCCCCACAAGAGACCCAGTACTTC.